This TCR beta chain originates from a study of blood T cell repertoires in COVID-19. CDR1 is SGHRS and CDR2 is YFSETQ in the germline V gene. The length of the CDR3 is 17 residues. V was clipped by 4 bases and J by 3 bases; unmatched bases: 10. Repertoires were generated with immunoSEQ multiplex PCR, while TCRdb's copy carries only in-frame clones and drops some. This table has approximately 160,000 clones, roughly 88% appearing once. The chain combines TRBV5-1 with TRBJ1-1; 12 bases fit TRBD1. Sequenced: peripheral blood. The TCR originated in a man aged 55 to 70 who had recovered from COVID-19. CDR3 coding DNA: TGCGCCAGCAGCCCGGGACAGGGGGCGATAATGGACACTGAAGCTTTCTTT. It yields the protein CASSPGQGAIMDTEAFF.